These 19 T cell receptor beta chains came from one sample sequenced in a study of patients and donors after allogeneic stem cell transplantation. Each CDR3 protein gets one entry after TCRdb re-called the RT-PCR reads with MiXCR. The repertoire includes approximately 170,000 distinct CDR3 sequences, approximately 22% of them detected once, and 25% to 30% sits in the top ten. Sequenced: blood, either unsorted or a sorted T cell fraction (not recorded which). The receptor set was obtained from a human donor who was either an allogeneic HSCT recipient or a stem cell or donor lymphocyte infusion donor (not recorded which). It is not recorded whose cells these are; they may come from a transplant donor.

This clonotype was observed a handful of times. The rearrangement joins TRBV12-3 or TRBV12-4 to TRBJ1-5, with D possibly matching TRBD1 (6 bases). V was cut by 5 bases and J by 0 bases, with 14 bases left in between. This CDR3 contains 16 residues. The CDR3 reads CASSAQGSNSNQPQHF. For the CDR3, the DNA is TGTGCCAGCAGTGCACAGGGATCTAATAGCAATCAGCCCCAGCATTTT.

The chain couples TRBV12-5 to TRBJ2-7; D is ambiguous. Trimming cost V 1 base and J 3 bases, with 7 bases left between them. Germline CDR1 reads LGHNT; CDR2 reads FRNRAP. The CDR3 is 13 residues long. CDR3 amino acids: CASGLGQLYEQYF. The CDR3 coding sequence is TGTGCTAGTGGTTTGGGACAACTCTACGAGCAGTACTTC.

The chain combines TRBV20-1 with TRBJ2-1; D may correspond to TRBD1 or TRBD2 (5 bases each). Germline V gene sequence: CDR1 DFQATT, CDR2 SNEGSKA (reference sequence). The CDR3 length is 14 residues. The V end lost 6 bases, the J end lost 2 bases, and 14 bases lay between the germline ends. This CDR3 is CSAIRDQTYNEQFF. DNA for the CDR3: TGCAGTGCGATCCGGGACCAGACCTACAATGAGCAGTTCTTC.

There are a few counts of this clonotype. V and J are TRBV4-2 and TRBJ2-7, with 12 bases that match TRBD2. Germline loops: CDR1 LGHNA, CDR2 YNFKEQ. Trimming cost V 4 bases and J 0 bases; bases outside gene matches: 10. This CDR3 has 18 residues. DNA for the CDR3: TGTGCCAGCAGCCTACTTGGGACTAGCGGGCCTAGCTCCTACGAGCAGTACTTC. Residues: CASSLLGTSGPSSYEQYF.

This clonotype was observed a handful of times. V is TRBV20-1 and J is TRBJ2-6; no definite D call. Germline V gives CDR1 DFQATT, CDR2 SNEGSKA (reference sequence). The CDR3 runs 14 residues. The germline V and J ends were trimmed by 1 base and 0 bases, with 4 bases remaining between them. CDR3 sequence reads: CSARVTSGANVLTF. CDR3 DNA: TGCAGTGCTAGAGTGACCTCTGGGGCCAACGTCCTGACTTTC.

This clonotype was seen only a few times. CDR3 coding DNA: TGTGCCAGCAGCCGAACAGGGTCCTCCTACGAGCAGTACTTC. It yields the protein CASSRTGSSYEQYF. The V gene is TRBV14, the J gene TRBJ2-7, with a tentative D call TRBD1 (6 bases). V was clipped by 4 bases and J by 0 bases, with 10 bases between them. In germline, CDR1 is SGHDN, CDR2 FVKESK. The CDR3 length is 14 residues.

The CDR3 spells CASSPSGGAADTQYF. The CDR3 region has the DNA TGCGCCAGCAGCCCTAGCGGGGGGGCGGCAGATACGCAGTATTTT. The chain is built from TRBV5-1 and TRBJ2-3; 12 bases fit TRBD2. The V segment lost 4 bases and the J segment 4 bases; nucleotides outside the gene matches: 4. Germline assignment: CDR1 SGHRS and CDR2 YFSETQ. The CDR3 consists of 15 residues.

This clonotype has a handful of counts. This chain connects TRBV10-3 to TRBJ2-5; 10 bases fit TRBD1. After removal of 11 bases from V and 4 bases from J, the junction contained 10 bases not matched to a gene. This CDR3 contains 14 residues. The germline CDR1 and CDR2 sequences are ENHRY and SYGVKD. The CDR3 DNA follows: TGTGCCGTTTCCGGGACAGGGGTTAGAGAGACCCAGTACTTC. It encodes CAVSGTGVRETQYF.

The rearrangement uses TRBV5-1 and TRBJ2-3; 7 positions match TRBD1. The CDR3 is made up of 16 amino acids. Trimming removed 6 bases from V and 6 bases from J; junction bases left unmatched: 16. Germline lookup yields CDR1 SGHRS and CDR2 YFSETQ. The CDR3 bases are TGCGCCAGCACCAACCCTTTGACAGGGCTGGGGGATACGCAGTATTTT. Translated: CASTNPLTGLGDTQYF.

V gene TRBV20-1 combines with J gene TRBJ2-3, with 10 bases that match TRBD2. Germline V CDR1 and CDR2: DFQATT, SNEGSKA (reference sequence). V shed 6 bases and J 7 bases; nucleotides not matched to a gene: 13. The CDR3 contains 15 residues. The CDR3 region is CSALSIAGGPNTQYF. DNA for the CDR3: TGCAGTGCCCTTTCGATAGCGGGAGGCCCCAATACGCAGTATTTT.

This chain connects TRBV7-6 to TRBJ2-7; TRBD1 might be the D (6 bases). V was clipped by 2 bases and J by 3 bases, with 8 bases between them. The CDR3 sequence is 13 residues long. CDR1 and CDR2 from the germline V gene are SGHVS and FNYEAQ. The CDR3 sequence: CASSLTGLYEQYF. The DNA of the CDR3 is TGTGCCAGCAGCTTAACAGGGCTCTACGAGCAGTACTTC.

This clonotype was counted ten times or more. V gene TRBV29-1 combines with J gene TRBJ1-1, with D hard to call. CDR1 and CDR2 (germline): SQVTM, ANQGSEA. This CDR3 is built from 12 residues. Trimming took off 6 bases at V and 1 base at J, with 9 bases between the two ends. The CDR3 loop reads CSVADGNTEAFF. The DNA of the CDR3 is TGCAGCGTAGCCGACGGGAACACTGAAGCTTTCTTT. Based on the CDR3 plus reference TRBV29-1 and TRBJ1-1, the full variable domain is SAVISQKPSRDICQRGTSLTIQCQVDSQVTMMFWYRQQPGQSLTLIATANQGSEATYESGFVIDKFPISRPNLTFSTLTVSNMSPEDSSIYLCSVADGNTEAFFGQGTRLTVV.

This clonotype was seen more than once but under ten times. The chain joins TRBV20-1 to TRBJ2-2; 8 bases fit TRBD1. V shed 4 bases, J shed 4 bases, and the junction held 5 bases outside the gene matches. CDR3 length: 14 residues. CDR1 is DFQATT, CDR2 SNEGSKA, per germline (reference sequence). The CDR3 reads CSAKGTGGTGELFF. CDR3 DNA sequence: TGCAGTGCTAAGGGAACAGGGGGCACCGGGGAGCTGTTTTTT.

The chain carries TRBV7-9 and TRBJ1-4; D might be TRBD1 (5 bases). The V gene's germline CDR1 is SEHNR and CDR2 FQNEAQ (reference sequence). The V and J ends lost 5 bases and 4 bases respectively, with 11 bases between them. The CDR3 is 14 residues long. The CDR3 loop is CASSPGPSNEKLFF. As DNA, the CDR3 is TGTGCCAGCAGCCCGGGACCGAGTAATGAAAAACTGTTTTTT. Using reference TRBV7-9 and TRBJ1-4 for the parts outside the CDR3, the full variable domain is DTGVSQNPRHKITKRGQNVTFRCDPISEHNRLYWYRQTLGQGPEFLTYFQNEAQLEKSRLLSDRFSAERPKGSFSTLEIQRTEQGDSAMYLCASSPGPSNEKLFFGSGTQLSVL.

This clonotype was detected a few times. This chain joins TRBV7-2 and TRBJ1-6; possibly TRBD1 for D (5 bases). The CDR3 totals 13 residues. V lost 6 bases to trimming and J lost 7 bases, with 10 bases between them. Germline V gene lookup returns CDR1 SGHTA and CDR2 FQGNSA. The DNA for the CDR3 is TGTGCCAGCAGGACAGACGGGAATTCACCCCTCCACTTT. It encodes CASRTDGNSPLHF.

This clonotype came up a few times. The chain uses TRBV7-9 and TRBJ2-7; 10 nucleotides agree with TRBD1. This CDR3 contains 14 residues. Germline V lookup: CDR1 SEHNR, CDR2 FQNEAQ (reference sequence). Unmatched junction bases numbered 2, after V lost 5 bases and J lost 1 base. The CDR3 reads CASSRDRGSYEQYF. CDR3 in DNA: TGTGCCAGCAGCAGGGACAGGGGATCCTACGAGCAGTACTTC.

The chain employs TRBV2 and TRBJ1-1; tentatively, D is TRBD1 (5 bases). Deletions cut 5 bases from V and 4 bases from J, with 11 bases between. Germline CDR1 SNHLY, CDR2 FYNNEI. CDR3 size: 13 residues. The CDR3 protein is CASSYIQVTEAFF. The DNA of the CDR3 is TGTGCCAGCAGTTACATACAGGTCACTGAAGCTTTCTTT.

The V and J genes are TRBV20-1 and TRBJ2-7, with D possibly matching TRBD1 (6 bases). Germline lookup yields CDR1 DFQATT and CDR2 SNEGSKA (reference sequence). Trimming stripped 5 bases from V and 0 bases from J, with 14 bases between. This CDR3 spans 14 amino acids. The CDR3, as DNA: TGCAGTGCTGAGGGACAAGAAAGCTCCTACGAGCAGTACTTC. Amino acids: CSAEGQESSYEQYF.

J is TRBJ1-5 and V is TRBV7-2; D gene uncertain. The CDR3 runs 12 residues. CDR1 is SGHTA, CDR2 FQGNSA, per germline. V lost 6 bases and J 5 bases, leaving 8 bases between the germline ends. CDR3 in DNA: TGTGCCAGCAGACGAGAAGATCAGCCCCAGCATTTT. Protein product: CASRREDQPQHF.